This T cell receptor (beta chain) was documented in a study of T cell responses to AZD1222 COVID-19 vaccine. General study findings and limits: No day 14 peak samples; only post-peak repertoires were characterized.

The CDR3 loop spans 15 amino acids. The trim removed 3 bases at V and 4 bases at J, leaving 0 bases unmatched. Germline values: CDR1 LNHDA, CDR2 SQIVND (reference sequence). Sequenced by immunoSEQ multiplex PCR; TCRdb stores in-frame clones only, minus some. The repertoire has some 120,000 clones, 90% of them found once; the top ten carry about 4.4%. Points on this clone: Its specificity is not known.

Material: peripheral blood, obtained on day 0 of MenACWY control vaccination. The V gene is TRBV19, the J gene TRBJ2-5, with 15 bases aligning to TRBD2. The TCR comes from an adult in good health. CDR3 nucleotide sequence: TGTGCCAGTAGTATGGGACTAGCGGGAGGAGAGACCCAGTACTTC. Its protein is CASSMGLAGGETQYF.